Sequencing of this T cell receptor (beta chain) was carried out in a study of blood T cell repertoires in COVID-19. About the study: Donors in the United States, Italy and Spain gave samples during acute or convalescent COVID-19. T cells, B-cell-depleted T cells, or PBMCs provided the cDNA or gDNA that served as material.

V shed 2 bases and J 1 base; nucleotides not matched to a gene: 14. Germline values: CDR1 SGHTA, CDR2 FQGNSA. This CDR3 has 19 residues. Authors' analysis steps: The assay estimated nucleated cells by amplifying reference gene primers. This table comes from immunoSEQ multiplex PCR, and its TCRdb copy is limited to in-frame clones, with some not included. Clone size and V and J calls were adopted from that table, with D and trimming inferred from the DNA. Of about 120,000 clones detected, 75% to 85% appear once; the ten largest clones hold about 39%. Sequences were obtained from peripheral blood. This chain joins TRBV7-2 and TRBJ2-3; 8 bases match TRBD1. This TCR came from a man aged 40-50 years with active or convalescent COVID-19. CDR3 DNA sequence: TGTGCCAGCAGCTTACGAGGAGGGACAGGTCTCGAGGGCACAGATACGCAGTATTTT. This sequence encodes CASSLRGGTGLEGTDTQYF.